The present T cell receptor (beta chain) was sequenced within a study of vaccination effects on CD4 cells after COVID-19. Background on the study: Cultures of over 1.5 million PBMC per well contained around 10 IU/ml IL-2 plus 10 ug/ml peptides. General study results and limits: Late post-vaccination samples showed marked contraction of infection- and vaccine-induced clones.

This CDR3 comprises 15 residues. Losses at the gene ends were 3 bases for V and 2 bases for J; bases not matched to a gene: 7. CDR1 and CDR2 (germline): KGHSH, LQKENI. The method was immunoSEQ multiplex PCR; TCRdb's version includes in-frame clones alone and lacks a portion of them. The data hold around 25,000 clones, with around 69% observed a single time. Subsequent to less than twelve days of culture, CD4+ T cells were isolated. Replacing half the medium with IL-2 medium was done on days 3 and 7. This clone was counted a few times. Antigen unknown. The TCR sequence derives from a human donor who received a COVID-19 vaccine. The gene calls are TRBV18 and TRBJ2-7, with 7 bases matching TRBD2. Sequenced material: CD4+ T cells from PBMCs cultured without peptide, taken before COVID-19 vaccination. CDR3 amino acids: CASSPGASGPYEQYF. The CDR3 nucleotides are TGTGCCAGCTCACCCGGGGCTAGCGGTCCCTACGAGCAGTACTTC.